These T cell receptor beta chains were read from a single sample in a study of blood T cells in healthy people across ages. One entry per CDR3 protein results from TCRdb running MiXCR on the 5' RACE reads. The table includes 1.4 million or so distinct CDR3 sequences, approximately 42% detected once. The specimen was blood. The receptor source for this set is a woman under 30 in good health. CDR3s include the opening cysteine and the closing phenylalanine or tryptophan. D genes are given only for firm matches. Clone size, where shown, is once, few, many, or a class for clones that have expanded.

>NA|TRBV7-2|TRBJ2-7|many
CASSLGVGEQYF
TGTGCCAGCAGCTTGGGAGTGGGGGAGCAGTACTTC
>TRBD2|TRBV7-9|TRBJ2-1|few
CASSYGTSIEQFF
TGTGCCAGCAGTTACGGGACTAGCATTGAGCAGTTCTTC
>NA|TRBV4-3|TRBJ1-6|NA
CASSQDPQSSYNSPLHF
TGCGCCAGCAGCCAAGATCCCCAGTCCTCTTATAATTCACCCCTCCACTTT
>NA|TRBV20-1|TRBJ2-6|NA
CSASLSANSGANVLTF
TGCAGTGCTAGTCTTAGTGCGAACTCTGGGGCCAACGTCCTGACTTTC
>NA|TRBV11-2|TRBJ1-5|few
CASSLGGSFVNQPQHF
TGTGCCAGCAGCTTAGGGGGATCATTTGTCAATCAGCCCCAGCATTTT
>NA|TRBV7-3|TRBJ2-3|NA
CASSLASDKDTDTQYF
TGTGCCAGCAGCTTAGCCAGCGACAAGGATACAGATACGCAGTATTTT
>TRBD2|TRBV12-5|TRBJ2-2|NA
CARGPPGEGNTGELFF
TGTGCTCGTGGTCCGCCCGGGGAGGGAAACACCGGGGAGCTGTTTTTT
>NA|TRBV3-1|TRBJ2-7|NA
CASSHGVGEYEQYF
TGTGCCAGCAGCCATGGGGTGGGGGAATACGAGCAGTACTTC
>NA|TRBV12-3/TRBV12-4|TRBJ2-1|NA
CASSSTGTAEQFF
TGTGCCAGCAGTTCAACCGGGACTGCCGAGCAGTTCTTC
>TRBD2|TRBV7-2|TRBJ2-3|NA
CASSQRTSGNTDTQYF
TGTGCCAGCAGCCAAAGGACTAGCGGGAACACAGATACGCAGTATTTT
>TRBD2|TRBV7-2|TRBJ2-7|NA
CASSLEVAGDGEQYF
TGTGCCAGCAGCTTAGAAGTAGCGGGGGACGGCGAGCAGTACTTC
>TRBD2|TRBV6-2/TRBV6-3|TRBJ2-7|few
CASSYSPSGNEQYF
TGTGCCAGCAGTTACTCCCCTAGCGGGAACGAGCAGTACTTC
>NA|TRBV12-3/TRBV12-4|TRBJ2-3|NA
CASSSAKGPDTQYF
TGTGCCAGCAGTTCCGCTAAGGGTCCAGATACGCAGTATTTT
>TRBD2|TRBV7-2|TRBJ2-5|many
CASSFLAGGYQETQYF
TGTGCCAGCAGCTTCCTAGCGGGGGGGTACCAAGAGACCCAGTACTTC
>NA|TRBV7-9|TRBJ2-3|NA
CASSDVNTDTQYF
TGTGCCAGCAGTGATGTCAACACAGATACGCAGTATTTT
>NA|TRBV29-1|TRBJ2-5|NA
CSVEEGLGEETQYF
TGCAGCGTTGAAGAAGGCCTAGGGGAAGAGACCCAGTACTTC
>NA|TRBV20-1|TRBJ2-7|few
CSGGGRGIPYNEQYF
TGCAGCGGTGGGGGACGGGGGATCCCCTACAATGAGCAGTACTTC
>NA|TRBV20-1|TRBJ2-7|NA
CSARLPSGVSPYEQYF
TGCAGTGCTAGACTCCCGTCAGGGGTTTCCCCCTACGAGCAGTACTTC
>NA|TRBV4-1|TRBJ2-1|NA
CASSQDPQGAYSYNEQFF
TGCGCCAGCAGCCAAGATCCACAGGGAGCATACTCCTACAATGAGCAGTTCTTC
>NA|TRBV20-1|TRBJ1-5|NA
CSTRGSLGFDQPQHF
TGCAGTACTAGAGGGTCGTTGGGGTTCGATCAGCCCCAGCATTTT
>TRBD1|TRBV6-6|TRBJ1-2|NA
CAAFEDRGWRGHTF
TGTGCCGCATTTGAGGACAGGGGTTGGAGAGGCCACACCTTC
>NA|TRBV20-1|TRBJ2-5|few
CSASPQAQETQYF
TGCAGTGCTAGCCCCCAGGCCCAAGAGACCCAGTACTTC
>TRBD2|TRBV4-3|TRBJ2-7|many
CASSQRAVTSNEQYF
TGCGCCAGCAGCCAAAGAGCCGTGACTAGCAACGAGCAGTACTTC
>TRBD1|TRBV7-2|TRBJ2-5|NA
CASSPTTGTAWWTQYF
TGTGCCAGCAGTCCAACGACAGGGACAGCATGGTGGACCCAGTACTTC
>NA|TRBV6-2/TRBV6-3|TRBJ2-3|few
CASSYSVDRRRTDTQYF
TGTGCCAGCAGTTACTCCGTGGACAGACGACGCACAGATACGCAGTATTTT
>TRBD2|TRBV7-2|TRBJ2-2|NA
CASSFGSGSGGELFF
TGTGCCAGCAGCTTTGGTAGCGGGAGTGGCGGGGAGCTGTTTTTT
>NA|TRBV2|TRBJ1-1|few
CASKLDSGDTEAFF
TGTGCCAGCAAACTAGACAGTGGGGACACTGAAGCTTTCTTT
>TRBD2|TRBV7-2|TRBJ2-5|few
CASRVWASGTPQETQYF
TGTGCCAGCAGAGTCTGGGCTAGCGGGACCCCCCAAGAGACCCAGTACTTC
>NA|TRBV6-5|TRBJ2-1|NA
CASSGGARYNEQFF
TGTGCCAGCAGTGGGGGGGCGCGATACAATGAGCAGTTCTTC
>NA|TRBV30|TRBJ2-3|NA
CAWSTGTTDTQYF
TGTGCCTGGAGTACGGGGACCACAGATACGCAGTATTTT
>TRBD2|TRBV27|TRBJ2-2|NA
CASSPLAGGGELFF
TGTGCCAGCAGTCCCCTGGCGGGGGGCGGGGAGCTGTTTTTT
>TRBD1|TRBV5-1|TRBJ1-6|NA
CASSPDRGNSPPHF
TGCGCCAGCAGCCCGGACAGGGGAAATTCCCCCCCCCACTTT
>NA|TRBV6-1|TRBJ1-1|NA
CASSVYIAAQSSEAFF
TGTGCCAGCAGTGTCTATATTGCCGCGCAATCCTCTGAAGCTTTCTTT
>NA|TRBV25-1|TRBJ2-3|NA
CASSERGAPSTDTQYF
TGTGCCAGCAGTGAACGGGGGGCCCCTAGCACAGATACGCAGTATTTT
>NA|TRBV9|TRBJ1-3|NA
CASPPRKTGNTIYF
TGTGCCAGCCCCCCTCGTAAAACTGGAAACACCATATATTTT
>TRBD1|TRBV7-9|TRBJ2-7|NA
CASSFLQGASYEQYF
TGTGCCAGCAGCTTTCTACAGGGGGCAAGCTACGAGCAGTACTTC
>NA|TRBV7-3|TRBJ2-2|NA
CASSTSTDTGELFF
TGTGCCAGCAGCACCTCCACGGACACCGGGGAGCTGTTTTTT